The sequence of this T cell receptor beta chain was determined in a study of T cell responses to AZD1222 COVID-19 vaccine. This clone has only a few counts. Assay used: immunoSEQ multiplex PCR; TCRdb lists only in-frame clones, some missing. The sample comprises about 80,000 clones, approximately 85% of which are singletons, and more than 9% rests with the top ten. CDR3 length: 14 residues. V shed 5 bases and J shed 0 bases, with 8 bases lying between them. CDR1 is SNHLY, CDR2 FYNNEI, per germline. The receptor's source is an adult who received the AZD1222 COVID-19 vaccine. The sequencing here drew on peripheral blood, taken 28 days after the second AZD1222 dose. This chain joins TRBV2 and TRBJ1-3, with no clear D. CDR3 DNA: TGTGCCAGCAGTCCAGTCCTCTCTGGAAACACCATATATTTT. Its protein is CASSPVLSGNTIYF.